This section outlines one T cell receptor beta chain sequence together with its context. This specimen belongs to a study of blood T cell repertoires in COVID-19. The wider study: Samples came from the United States, Italy and Spain, spanning acute and convalescent COVID-19. T cells, B-cell-depleted T cells, or PBMCs provided the cDNA or gDNA that served as material.

Germline V gene data show CDR1 as SGHRS and CDR2 as YFSETQ. This CDR3 has 14 residues. V was pared by 5 bases and J by 7 bases, with 11 bases of the junction left unmatched. Original methodology: Nucleated cell counts were estimated from reference gene primer amplification. TCRdb's table, derived via immunoSEQ multiplex PCR, lists solely in-frame clones and lacks some. Clonal size and the V and J genes are those of that table, whereas D and trimming came from the DNA. Among hundreds of thousands of clones, about 90% were seen once, and the ten largest hold approximately 7.6%. The sequenced sample consisted of peripheral blood. The sequence came from a man in his sixties who had recovered from COVID-19. This sequence joins TRBV5-1 and TRBJ1-2; 7 bases are a match to TRBD1. CDR3 nucleotides: TGCGCCAGCAGTGTGACAGGGACGAACGGTGGCTACACCTTC. The encoded protein is CASSVTGTNGGYTF. Supplemented by reference TRBV5-1 and TRBJ1-2, the full variable domain reads KAGVTQTPRYLIKTRGQQVTLSCSPISGHRSVSWYQQTPGQGLQFLFEYFSETQRNKGNFPGRFSGRQFSNSRSEMNVSTLELGDSALYLCASSVTGTNGGYTFGSGTRLTVV.